These 24 T cell receptor beta chains were all obtained from the same sample, sequenced in a study of breast tumors, draining lymph nodes, adjacent tissues. TCRdb reprocessed the multiplex PCR reads via MiXCR and lists one record per CDR3 protein. The table has some 47,000 distinct CDR3 sequences, 42% seen once; the top ten hold roughly 10%. The specimen sequenced was breast tumor tissue. The receptors originated from a female donor with breast cancer. Some clones in this sample may be carry-over from other donors' samples.

This clonotype has ten or more counts. The rearrangement uses TRBV3-1 and TRBJ2-5; maybe TRBD2 (6 bases). The V gene lost 8 bases and the J gene lost 5 bases, with 15 bases spanning the gap. The CDR3 runs 13 residues. The germline gives CDR1 LGHDT, CDR2 YNNKEL (reference sequence). CDR3 DNA: TGTGCCAGCCAATCCGGTGGAGGGGAGACCCAGTACTTC. This translates into CASQSGGGETQYF.

This chain uses TRBV29-1 with TRBJ1-5; 8 bases map to TRBD1. Germline CDR1 is SQVTM and CDR2 is ANQGSEA. The CDR3 is made up of 13 amino acids. V gave up 5 bases and J gave up 7 bases; unmatched junction bases: 7. CDR3 loop: CSVQQGDGQPQHF. CDR3 DNA: TGCAGCGTTCAACAGGGGGATGGACAGCCCCAGCATTTT.

V gene TRBV20-1 combines with J gene TRBJ1-6, with no clear D. Trimming left V 1 base short and J 11 bases short, with 0 bases between. The CDR3 is 9 residues long. Germline V CDR1 and CDR2: DFQATT, SNEGSKA (reference sequence). CDR3 region: CSARAPLHF. CDR3 DNA: TGCAGTGCTAGAGCACCCCTCCACTTT.

As for this clonotype: A much bigger clone sits one base away, suggesting this may be a read error. The chain recombines TRBV6-2 or TRBV6-3 with TRBJ2-6; 7 bases fit TRBD1. CDR3 length equals 15 residues. Germline V gene lookup returns CDR1 MNHEY and CDR2 SVGEGT. V lost 5 bases and J lost 0; bases outside the gene matches: 1. The CDR3 DNA follows: TGTGCCAGCAGTCGGGACAGCTCTGGGGCCAACGTCCTGACTTTC. Amino acid sequence: CASSRDSSGANVLTF.

Note on this clonotype: This CDR3 fails to terminate in the conserved phenylalanine or tryptophan, so it likely reflects a read error. The rearrangement uses TRBV4-3 and TRBJ1-3; D uncertain. The CDR3 covers 15 residues. The V gene lost 4 bases and the J gene lost 4 bases, with 14 bases spanning the gap. CDR1 is LGHNA and CDR2 is YSLEER in the germline V gene. DNA for the CDR3: TGCGCCAGCAGCCCCCAGGCCTTCTTCGGAAACACCATATATTCT. Its translation: CASSPQAFFGNTIYS.

This clonotype came up many times. V usage is TRBV5-1 and J usage is TRBJ2-3; a possible D gene is TRBD2 (6 bases). CDR1 is SGHRS, CDR2 YFSETQ, per germline. The CDR3 totals 16 residues. V was clipped by 2 bases and J by 5 bases, with 18 bases between them. The CDR3 here is CASSFYRTTSGDTQYF. CDR3 sequence (DNA): TGCGCCAGCAGCTTCTATCGGACTACCAGCGGAGATACGCAGTATTTT.

The rearrangement uses TRBV9 and TRBJ2-1; TRBD1 matches 9 bases. Trimming took 3 bases from V and 7 from J; bases not matched to a gene: 8. There are 15 residues in the CDR3. CDR1 and CDR2 from the germline V gene are SGDLS and YYNGEE. The DNA for the CDR3 is TGTGCCAGCAGCGCGGGACAGGGAGGGTGGAATGAGCAGTTCTTC. Residues: CASSAGQGGWNEQFF.

This clonotype has just a few counts. The chain links TRBV20-1 to TRBJ1-1, with 7 bases aligning to TRBD1. The CDR3 extends over 12 amino acids. Germline V CDR1 and CDR2: DFQATT, SNEGSKA (reference sequence). Germline trimming cut 5 bases from V and 2 bases from J; bases unmatched to any gene: 2. The CDR3 reads CSAQGGNTEAFF. The CDR3 bases are TGCAGTGCTCAGGGGGGTAACACTGAAGCTTTCTTT.

The table lists this clonotype with many counts. The chain employs TRBV7-9 and TRBJ2-3, with a weak D call TRBD2 (5 bases). This CDR3 comprises 12 residues. Deletions cut 3 bases from V and 11 bases from J, with 12 bases between. Germline loops: CDR1 SEHNR, CDR2 FQNEAQ (reference sequence). CDR3 coding DNA: TGTGCCAGCAGCTTCGGCACGGGATGGCAGTATTTT. Its protein product is CASSFGTGWQYF.

This clonotype was observed at least ten times. The chain employs TRBV4-3 and TRBJ2-7; tentative D call: TRBD1 (5 bases). With 0 bases removed from V and 0 bases from J, the gap between germline ends came to 9 bases. From germline, CDR1 is LGHNA and CDR2 YSLEER. CDR3 length: 15 amino acids. This CDR3 reads CASSQDRAGSYEQYF. The CDR3 coding sequence is TGCGCCAGCAGCCAAGACAGGGCTGGCTCCTACGAGCAGTACTTC.

This clonotype occurred many times. The chain has TRBV2 and TRBJ2-1, with 8 bases lining up with TRBD2. This CDR3 is 15 amino acids long. Trimming took 7 bases from V and 5 from J; bases not matched to a gene: 10. The germline gives CDR1 SNHLY, CDR2 FYNNEI. Here the CDR3 DNA reads TGTGCCAGCATCAAAGCGGGAGCCTTAAACAATGAGCAGTTCTTC. The encoded protein is CASIKAGALNNEQFF.

This clonotype was seen at least ten times. The chain uses TRBV6-6 and TRBJ2-7; 10 nucleotides align to TRBD2. The junction had 7 bases not matched to a gene; V was cut back by 6 bases and J by 2 bases. The CDR3 is 15 amino acids. The germline V gene encodes CDR1 MNHNY and CDR2 SVGAGI (reference sequence). This CDR3 is CASSPGTSETYEQYF. Written as DNA, the CDR3 is TGTGCCAGCAGCCCCGGGACTAGCGAGACCTACGAGCAGTACTTC.

This clonotype showed up many times. The V and J genes are TRBV6-2 or TRBV6-3 and TRBJ2-3; TRBD2 matches at 7 bases. Germline values: CDR1 MNHEY, CDR2 SVGEGT. The CDR3 sequence is 14 residues long. V was clipped by 7 bases and J by 2 bases; unmatched bases: 6. The DNA for the CDR3 is TGTGCCAGCACCAGAGCGGGATACACAGATACGCAGTATTTT. Residues: CASTRAGYTDTQYF.

Notes on this clonotype: A much larger clone lies one base from this, so it may be a read error. The chain is built from TRBV12-3 or TRBV12-4 and TRBJ1-1; D unclear. This CDR3 has 13 amino acids. The CDR3 protein is CASSFTTNTGAFF. The CDR3 coding sequence is TGTGCCAGCAGTTTTACAACAAACACTGGAGCTTTCTTT.

This clonotype showed up just once. A much larger clone lies a single base off, so this may be a read error. The V and J genes are TRBV5-4 and TRBJ2-1, with TRBD2 matching over 9 bases. The CDR3 spans 16 residues. V was clipped by 6 bases and J by 2 bases; unmatched bases: 9. Looked up from germline, CDR1 is SGHNT and CDR2 is YYREEE (reference sequence). The CDR3, as DNA: TGTGCCAGCAAGGTGGCGGGAGGGAAAGCCTACAATGAGCAGTTCTTC. As protein: CASKVAGGKAYNEQFF. The full variable domain, its missing parts supplied by reference TRBV5-4 and TRBJ2-1, is ETGVTQSPTHLIKTRGQQVTLRCSSQSGHNTVSWYQQALGQGPQFIFQYYREEENGRGNFPPRFSGLQFPNYSSELNVNALELDDSALYLCASKVAGGKAYNEQFFGPGTRLTVL.

For this clonotype: The junction does not match germline at one end; this may be a read error. The CDR3 DNA is TGTGCCAGCAGGGAGGGGACGGCCTACGAGCGGTACTTC. It translates to CASREGTAYERYF. The genes are TRBV6-2 or TRBV6-3 and TRBJ2-7; tentative D call: TRBD2 (6 bases). This CDR3 spans 13 amino acids. CDR1 and CDR2 (germline): MNHEY, SVGEGT.

This clonotype was recorded a few times. Lacking the conserved final phenylalanine or tryptophan, this CDR3 likely reflects a read error. The DNA is left out, because the CDR3 cannot be placed on it with certainty; the CDR3 is given as TCRdb lists it. This rearrangement joins TRBV7-9 to TRBJ1-4; TRBD1, the D gene given by the table, was not confirmed from the DNA. Inclusive of both ends, the CDR3 amounts to 10 amino acids. Germline CDR1 and CDR2: SEHNR and FQNEAQ (reference sequence). The CDR3 loop reads CASSVSGTGV.

This clonotype was observed many times. This chain joins TRBV7-2 and TRBJ2-2; D uncertain. The germline V gene encodes CDR1 SGHTA and CDR2 FQGNSA. This CDR3 has 12 amino acids. V was trimmed by 6 bases and J by 7 bases, leaving 9 bases between them. The CDR3 nucleotides are TGTGCCAGCAGTAGTGGGGTCGGGGAGCTGTTTTTT. Protein product: CASSSGVGELFF.

The table lists this clonotype with many counts. The chain is built from TRBV19 and TRBJ2-2, with 7 bases aligning to TRBD2. Unmatched junction bases numbered 5, after V lost 4 bases and J lost 0 bases. Germline lookup yields CDR1 LNHDA and CDR2 SQIVND (reference sequence). CDR3 length: 16 residues. The CDR3 coding sequence is TGTGCCAGTAGTACGCGGGGGAGTTCGAACACCGGGGAGCTGTTTTTT. Its translation: CASSTRGSSNTGELFF.

This clonotype was observed a handful of times. This may be a read error, as it is one base from a much larger clone. The chain joins TRBV20-1 to TRBJ2-7; D call uncertain. Germline V CDR1 and CDR2: DFQATT, SNEGSKA (reference sequence). V gave up 0 bases and J gave up 6 bases, with 15 bases separating them. This CDR3 is built from 14 residues. This CDR3 is CSARDYGHVSEQYF. CDR3 DNA sequence: TGCAGTGCTAGAGATTACGGGCACGTCTCCGAGCAGTACTTC.

The chain employs TRBV3-1 and TRBJ1-4; D remains ambiguous. Trimming removed 3 bases at V and 2 bases at J, with 7 bases between. The CDR3 runs 14 residues. CDR1 LGHDT and CDR2 YNNKEL come from the germline V gene (reference sequence). The CDR3 DNA reads as TGTGCCAGCAGCCACGAAGGGACTAATGAAAAACTGTTTTTT. Translating gives CASSHEGTNEKLFF.

For the CDR3, the DNA is TGTGCCAGCAGGAGCGGACTAGCGTCCCTCAGGGATGAGCAGTTCTTC. It specifies CASRSGLASLRDEQFF. The rearrangement joins TRBV27 to TRBJ2-1; 9 nucleotides align to TRBD2. Per the germline V gene, CDR1 is MNHEY and CDR2 is SMNVEV (reference sequence). This CDR3 has 16 residues. V lost 6 bases, J lost 8 bases, and 14 bases stayed unmatched.

In nucleotides, the CDR3 is TGTGCCAGCAGCCAAGACAGCCCTTCGAAGGAAAAACTGTTTTTT. Its protein is CASSQDSPSKEKLFF. The chain couples TRBV7-9 to TRBJ1-4; D is perhaps TRBD1 (5 bases). V lost 5 bases and J lost 8, with 18 bases in between. The CDR3 covers 15 residues. CDR1 is SEHNR and CDR2 is FQNEAQ in the germline V gene (reference sequence). The whole variable domain, filled in from reference TRBV7-9 and TRBJ1-4, reads DTGVSQNPRHKITKRGQNVTFRCDPISEHNRLYWYRQTLGQGPEFLTYFQNEAQLEKSRLLSDRFSAERPKGSFSTLEIQRTEQGDSAMYLCASSQDSPSKEKLFFGSGTQLSVL.

The J gene is TRBJ1-2, the V gene TRBV5-6, with D unresolved. Per the germline V gene, CDR1 is SGHDT and CDR2 is YYEEEE. V lost 0 bases to trimming and J lost 1 base, with 10 bases between them. The CDR3 length is 15 residues. CDR3: CASSLAGLSNYGYTF. CDR3 nucleotides: TGTGCCAGCAGCTTGGCCGGATTGAGTAACTATGGCTACACCTTC.